The rows below give T cell receptor beta chains drawn from one sample of a study of blood T cell repertoires in COVID-19. Here immunoSEQ multiplex PCR was the method, and the copy in TCRdb shows in-frame clones only, minus some. This table holds about 320,000 clones, 75% to 90% found once. Sequenced sample: PBMCs or T cells enriched from blood (not recorded which). The receptors were gathered from a man aged 55-75 years who had recovered from COVID-19. Both conserved end residues are part of each CDR3. The order of the fields is J gene, clone size, V gene, D gene, CDR3 protein, CDR3 DNA. D genes are given only for firm matches. Clone size is not always given. Where it is, it says once, few, many or a class for expanded clones.

J gene: TRBJ2-1
clone size: .
V gene: TRBV27
D gene: .
CDR3 protein: CASSPIQGLRLMIYNEQFF
CDR3 DNA: TGTGCCAGCAGCCCTATTCAAGGACTTCGACTTATGATCTACAATGAGCAGTTCTTC

J gene: TRBJ2-3
clone size: .
V gene: TRBV10-1
D gene: .
CDR3 protein: CASSPGGSSTDTQYF
CDR3 DNA: TGCGCCAGCAGCCCCGGCGGATCTAGCACAGATACGCAGTATTTT

J gene: TRBJ2-5
clone size: .
V gene: TRBV5-4
D gene: .
CDR3 protein: CASSLGSEETQYF
CDR3 DNA: TGTGCCAGCAGCTTGGGCAGCGAAGAGACCCAGTACTTC

J gene: TRBJ2-7
clone size: .
V gene: TRBV13
D gene: TRBD2
CDR3 protein: CASSLGLANNYEQYF
CDR3 DNA: TGTGCCAGCAGCCTAGGACTAGCGAACAACTACGAGCAGTACTTC

J gene: TRBJ2-1
clone size: .
V gene: TRBV28
D gene: TRBD2
CDR3 protein: CASSDASGIPYNEQFF
CDR3 DNA: TGTGCCAGCAGTGATGCTAGCGGGATTCCCTACAATGAGCAGTTCTTC

J gene: TRBJ1-1
clone size: .
V gene: TRBV28
D gene: .
CDR3 protein: CASSLPGFGAFF
CDR3 DNA: TGTGCCAGCAGTTTGCCCGGGTTCGGAGCTTTCTTT

J gene: TRBJ2-7
clone size: .
V gene: TRBV25-1
D gene: TRBD1
CDR3 protein: CASSRDRGPYEQYF
CDR3 DNA: TGTGCCAGCAGCCGGGACAGGGGCCCCTACGAGCAGTACTTC

J gene: TRBJ1-1
clone size: .
V gene: TRBV7-9
D gene: .
CDR3 protein: CASSLGRQAGYMNTEAFF
CDR3 DNA: TGTGCCAGCAGCTTAGGGAGACAGGCAGGATACATGAACACTGAAGCTTTCTTT

J gene: TRBJ1-5
clone size: .
V gene: TRBV28
D gene: .
CDR3 protein: CASSSYGQSNQPQHF
CDR3 DNA: TGTGCCAGCAGCTCCTACGGACAGAGCAATCAGCCCCAGCATTTT

J gene: TRBJ2-7
clone size: .
V gene: TRBV15
D gene: TRBD1
CDR3 protein: CATSRPGQGSYEQYF
CDR3 DNA: TGTGCCACCAGCAGACCGGGACAGGGATCCTACGAGCAGTACTTC

J gene: TRBJ2-5
clone size: .
V gene: TRBV19
D gene: TRBD2
CDR3 protein: CASSIGSAGGETQYF
CDR3 DNA: TGTGCCAGCAGTATAGGTTCAGCGGGAGGTGAGACCCAGTACTTC

J gene: TRBJ1-3
clone size: .
V gene: TRBV28
D gene: .
CDR3 protein: CASSLLGAGGNTIYF
CDR3 DNA: TGTGCCAGCAGTTTACTGGGAGCGGGGGGAAACACCATATATTTT

J gene: TRBJ2-2
clone size: .
V gene: TRBV7-2
D gene: .
CDR3 protein: CASSSRVAGGPGELFF
CDR3 DNA: TGTGCCAGCAGCTCTCGGGTAGCCGGAGGTCCCGGGGAGCTGTTTTTT

J gene: TRBJ2-7
clone size: .
V gene: TRBV5-1
D gene: TRBD1
CDR3 protein: CASSSNRGVDEQYF
CDR3 DNA: TGCGCCAGCAGCTCGAACAGGGGAGTTGACGAGCAGTACTTC

J gene: TRBJ2-5
clone size: .
V gene: TRBV4-2
D gene: TRBD2
CDR3 protein: CASSQDFSGRAPGLETQYF
CDR3 DNA: TGTGCCAGCAGCCAAGATTTTTCCGGGAGGGCCCCAGGTTTGGAGACCCAGTACTTC

J gene: TRBJ2-3
clone size: .
V gene: TRBV7-2
D gene: TRBD1
CDR3 protein: CASSVRTGGSDTQYF
CDR3 DNA: TGTGCCAGCAGCGTAAGGACAGGGGGTTCGGATACGCAGTATTTT

J gene: TRBJ1-3
clone size: once
V gene: TRBV25-1
D gene: .
CDR3 protein: CASSASVGNTIYF
CDR3 DNA: TGTGCCAGCAGTGCTTCTGTGGGAAACACCATATATTTT

J gene: TRBJ2-1
clone size: .
V gene: TRBV20-1
D gene: TRBD2
CDR3 protein: CSASALVASGGSYNEQFF
CDR3 DNA: TGCAGTGCTAGTGCCTTGGTGGCTAGCGGAGGCTCCTACAATGAGCAGTTCTTC

J gene: TRBJ1-1
clone size: .
V gene: TRBV12-5
D gene: .
CDR3 protein: CASAPRTVGMNTEAFF
CDR3 DNA: TGTGCTAGTGCCCCACGGACAGTCGGGATGAACACTGAAGCTTTCTTT

J gene: TRBJ2-5
clone size: few
V gene: TRBV24-1
D gene: .
CDR3 protein: CATSDPGGELETQYF
CDR3 DNA: TGTGCCACCAGTGATCCCGGCGGGGAATTAGAGACCCAGTACTTC

J gene: TRBJ1-4
clone size: .
V gene: TRBV7-3
D gene: .
CDR3 protein: CASSLTRGEKLFF
CDR3 DNA: TGTGCCAGCAGCTTAACTCGGGGTGAAAAACTGTTTTTT

J gene: TRBJ2-7
clone size: .
V gene: TRBV3-1/TRBV3-2
D gene: .
CDR3 protein: CASSGITSTYEQYF
CDR3 DNA: TGTGCCAGCAGCGGGATAACTAGTACCTACGAGCAGTACTTC

J gene: TRBJ1-1
clone size: .
V gene: TRBV5-3
D gene: .
CDR3 protein: CARSLKAEDTEAFF
CDR3 DNA: TGTGCCAGAAGCTTGAAGGCGGAAGACACTGAAGCTTTCTTT

J gene: TRBJ1-1
clone size: .
V gene: TRBV18
D gene: .
CDR3 protein: CASSRTENTEAFF
CDR3 DNA: TGTGCCAGCTCTCGGACAGAGAACACTGAAGCTTTCTTT

J gene: TRBJ1-2
clone size: .
V gene: TRBV27
D gene: .
CDR3 protein: CASSPFGTGGVNYGYTF
CDR3 DNA: TGTGCCAGCAGTCCTTTTGGGACCGGGGGGGTTAACTATGGCTACACCTTC

J gene: TRBJ2-7
clone size: .
V gene: TRBV28
D gene: .
CDR3 protein: CASKVGHLHEQYF
CDR3 DNA: TGTGCCAGCAAAGTGGGACATCTCCACGAGCAGTACTTC

J gene: TRBJ2-3
clone size: .
V gene: TRBV25-1
D gene: TRBD2
CDR3 protein: CASRPGLAGTDTQYF
CDR3 DNA: TGTGCCAGCAGGCCGGGACTAGCGGGCACAGATACGCAGTATTTT

J gene: TRBJ1-5
clone size: .
V gene: TRBV28
D gene: TRBD1
CDR3 protein: CASSSKPGQRNQPQHF
CDR3 DNA: TGTGCCAGCAGTTCCAAACCGGGACAGAGGAATCAGCCCCAGCATTTT

J gene: TRBJ2-7
clone size: .
V gene: TRBV5-1
D gene: TRBD1
CDR3 protein: CASSTGQFYEQYF
CDR3 DNA: TGCGCCAGCAGCACGGGACAGTTCTACGAGCAGTACTTC

J gene: TRBJ1-2
clone size: .
V gene: TRBV28
D gene: TRBD1
CDR3 protein: CASKTRGRSYGYTF
CDR3 DNA: TGTGCCAGCAAAACCAGGGGGCGGAGCTATGGCTACACCTTC

J gene: TRBJ1-1
clone size: once
V gene: TRBV6-5
D gene: .
CDR3 protein: CASSYSDWGGSPFF
CDR3 DNA: TGTGCCAGCAGTTACTCCGACTGGGGGGGCTCCCCTTTCTTT

J gene: TRBJ2-6
clone size: .
V gene: TRBV29-1
D gene: TRBD1
CDR3 protein: CSVGPGGSLSGANVLTF
CDR3 DNA: TGCAGCGTTGGCCCAGGGGGAAGCCTCTCTGGGGCCAACGTCCTGACTTTC

J gene: TRBJ2-7
clone size: .
V gene: TRBV27
D gene: .
CDR3 protein: CASSFGPGFYEQYF
CDR3 DNA: TGTGCCAGCAGTTTTGGGCCAGGGTTCTACGAGCAGTACTTC

J gene: TRBJ2-1
clone size: .
V gene: TRBV9
D gene: TRBD2
CDR3 protein: CASSVVGSGKNEQFF
CDR3 DNA: TGTGCCAGCAGCGTCGTAGGTAGCGGGAAAAATGAGCAGTTCTTC

J gene: TRBJ1-5
clone size: .
V gene: TRBV18
D gene: TRBD1
CDR3 protein: CASSRGQGFRQPQHF
CDR3 DNA: TGTGCCAGCTCACGCGGACAGGGCTTCCGACAGCCCCAGCATTTT

J gene: TRBJ2-7
clone size: .
V gene: TRBV10-3
D gene: .
CDR3 protein: CAIRRDSTYEQYF
CDR3 DNA: TGTGCCATCAGGCGGGATTCCACCTACGAGCAGTACTTC

J gene: TRBJ2-3
clone size: .
V gene: TRBV19
D gene: TRBD2
CDR3 protein: CASSIGRADTQYF
CDR3 DNA: TGTGCCAGTAGTATCGGGAGGGCAGATACGCAGTATTTT

J gene: TRBJ1-3
clone size: .
V gene: TRBV3-1/TRBV3-2
D gene: .
CDR3 protein: CASSQPTWGRATGNTIYF
CDR3 DNA: TGTGCCAGCAGCCAACCGACCTGGGGCAGGGCTACTGGAAACACCATATATTTT

J gene: TRBJ1-2
clone size: .
V gene: TRBV28
D gene: .
CDR3 protein: CASRRSSGGYTF
CDR3 DNA: TGTGCCAGCCGGAGATCGTCCGGAGGCTACACCTTC

J gene: TRBJ2-1
clone size: .
V gene: TRBV9
D gene: TRBD2
CDR3 protein: CASSVGLFNEQFF
CDR3 DNA: TGTGCCAGCAGCGTGGGACTATTCAATGAGCAGTTCTTC

J gene: TRBJ2-7
clone size: .
V gene: TRBV19
D gene: .
CDR3 protein: CASSISGADYEQYF
CDR3 DNA: TGTGCCAGTAGTATAAGCGGAGCAGACTACGAGCAGTACTTC

J gene: TRBJ1-2
clone size: .
V gene: TRBV3-1/TRBV3-2
D gene: .
CDR3 protein: CASSQDGESSRPDANYGYTF
CDR3 DNA: TGTGCCAGCAGCCAAGATGGGGAGTCGTCTCGTCCGGACGCTAACTATGGCTACACCTTC

J gene: TRBJ2-3
clone size: .
V gene: TRBV19
D gene: .
CDR3 protein: CASSIIRRTSTDTQYF
CDR3 DNA: TGTGCCAGTAGTATAATTAGGAGGACTAGCACAGATACGCAGTATTTT

J gene: TRBJ2-1
clone size: .
V gene: TRBV7-9
D gene: .
CDR3 protein: CASSLVSRYNEQFF
CDR3 DNA: TGTGCCAGCAGCTTAGTCAGCAGGTACAATGAGCAGTTCTTC

J gene: TRBJ1-6
clone size: .
V gene: TRBV7-2
D gene: TRBD1
CDR3 protein: CASSPRTGADNSPLHF
CDR3 DNA: TGTGCCAGCAGCCCCCGGACAGGGGCGGATAATTCACCCCTCCACTTT

J gene: TRBJ2-2
clone size: .
V gene: TRBV28
D gene: .
CDR3 protein: CASSGPDTGELFF
CDR3 DNA: TGTGCCAGCAGTGGGCCGGACACCGGGGAGCTGTTTTTT

J gene: TRBJ1-5
clone size: .
V gene: TRBV19
D gene: .
CDR3 protein: CATRRGYSNQPQHF
CDR3 DNA: TGTGCCACTCGGCGCGGCTATAGCAATCAGCCCCAGCATTTT

J gene: TRBJ2-5
clone size: .
V gene: TRBV20-1
D gene: .
CDR3 protein: CSGWSQETQYF
CDR3 DNA: TGCAGTGGGTGGAGTCAAGAGACCCAGTACTTC

J gene: TRBJ2-7
clone size: .
V gene: TRBV11-1
D gene: .
CDR3 protein: CASSLRLEDEQYF
CDR3 DNA: TGTGCCAGCAGCTTAAGACTAGAAGACGAGCAGTACTTC

J gene: TRBJ2-1
clone size: .
V gene: TRBV30
D gene: TRBD2
CDR3 protein: CAWSSTSGSYPYNEQFF
CDR3 DNA: TGTGCCTGGAGTTCGACTAGCGGGAGTTACCCCTACAATGAGCAGTTCTTC

J gene: TRBJ2-1
clone size: .
V gene: TRBV19
D gene: .
CDR3 protein: CASSIRQGLGNEQFF
CDR3 DNA: TGTGCCAGTAGTATTAGGCAGGGGCTTGGCAATGAGCAGTTCTTC

J gene: TRBJ2-5
clone size: once
V gene: TRBV29-1
D gene: .
CDR3 protein: CSVESGEETQYF
CDR3 DNA: TGCAGCGTTGAGTCTGGAGAAGAGACCCAGTACTTC

J gene: TRBJ2-7
clone size: .
V gene: TRBV19
D gene: .
CDR3 protein: CASSETRDLNEQYF
CDR3 DNA: TGTGCCAGTAGTGAGACGAGGGATCTCAACGAGCAGTACTTC

J gene: TRBJ1-1
clone size: .
V gene: TRBV28
D gene: .
CDR3 protein: CASSNGGGTEAFF
CDR3 DNA: TGTGCCAGCAGTAACGGGGGGGGTACTGAAGCTTTCTTT

J gene: TRBJ1-5
clone size: .
V gene: TRBV9
D gene: .
CDR3 protein: CASSVEPQNQPQHF
CDR3 DNA: TGTGCCAGCAGCGTAGAACCACAAAATCAGCCCCAGCATTTT

J gene: TRBJ2-5
clone size: .
V gene: TRBV7-9
D gene: TRBD1
CDR3 protein: CASSLGTGGETQYF
CDR3 DNA: TGTGCCAGCAGCTTAGGGACAGGGGGAGAGACCCAGTACTTC

J gene: TRBJ2-2
clone size: .
V gene: TRBV5-4
D gene: .
CDR3 protein: CASSLTVGELFF
CDR3 DNA: TGTGCCAGCAGTTTGACGGTCGGGGAGCTGTTTTTT

J gene: TRBJ2-2
clone size: .
V gene: TRBV11-2
D gene: TRBD1
CDR3 protein: CASSPDRANTGELFF
CDR3 DNA: TGTGCCAGCAGCCCGGACAGGGCGAACACCGGGGAGCTGTTTTTT

J gene: TRBJ1-1
clone size: few
V gene: TRBV7-2
D gene: .
CDR3 protein: CASSPQGLGAFF
CDR3 DNA: TGTGCCAGCAGCCCCCAGGGTCTGGGAGCTTTCTTT

J gene: TRBJ2-3
clone size: .
V gene: TRBV7-8
D gene: TRBD2
CDR3 protein: CASSLELAGIYTQYF
CDR3 DNA: TGTGCCAGCAGCTTAGAACTAGCGGGCATCTATACGCAGTATTTT